What follows is one TCR beta chain and its context. Its binding antigen is unknown. No much larger clonotype is one base removed from it; base qualities were not supplied. These data are taken from a study of cytomegalovirus exposure and HLA in healthy donors (dated by TCRdb to 2016 to 2017). Notes on the research overall: According to an earlier analysis of several hundred of the donors, about 179 million T cells yielded roughly 110 million unique TCR beta sequences and 276 Gb of sequence data. Several DR-DQ haplotypes were treated as single units for association and clustering because of strong linkage in the cohort. Donor age, sex, ethnicity and CMV serostatus were compiled alongside the repertoire data. Typing coverage varied by locus: about 620-640 donors for A, B, C, DRB1 and DQB1; approximately 500 for DQA1; nearly 610 for DPA1; some 470 for DPB1. An early release that covered about 600 HLA-typed donors contained approximately 300 gigabases of sequencing data and tens of millions of unique TCR sequences. Across roughly 420 genotyped donors of the cohort, an average of about 240,000 unique TCR beta nucleotide sequences per donor were sequenced, and approximately 19% of those sequences were non-productive. Rather than drawing on any new phenotypic data, the later analysis identified candidate immune exposures from TCR beta sequences and the way those sequences occurred across donors. Every repertoire in the discovery cohort had been generated on one and the same sequencing platform. A later analysis re-analyzed previously published TCR beta repertoires from approximately 700 donors and added high-resolution HLA genotyping to study TCR occurrence patterns. In an earlier analysis of roughly 540 of the donors, high-throughput TCR beta sequencing was used to judge whether each TCR beta V gene segment behaved as functional or pseudogenic. Besides the first cohort of roughly 700 subjects, a separate validation cohort made up of some 110 different subjects was used. Using immunosequencing, the study profiled T cell repertoires from around 680 subjects and related those repertoires to cytomegalovirus serostatus. Of the 398 genotyped donors, about 84% fell in the genetic ancestry cluster associated with self-reported Caucasian donors. To predict cytomegalovirus infection status, the study combined high-throughput TCR immunosequencing, statistical association of individual TCRs with disease status, and machine learning. In a later genetic analysis, genome-wide SNP genotypes for about three fifths of the roughly 670 donors were used, and that subset was treated as a discovery cohort. The study aimed to test whether cataloging public T cell receptors could reveal signatures of past pathogen exposure. Both class I and class II loci were covered by HLA typing, at four-digit resolution.

In total, approximately 700 healthy bone marrow donors made up the cohort. Cohort members were all nominally healthy when sampled, although unrecorded immune exposures were likely present. The donor was CMV seronegative and belonged to the group of 320 or so seronegative cohort members. Every donor gave a peripheral blood sample, and the peripheral blood mononuclear cells from that sample were used for TCR beta sequencing. Genomic DNA extraction from the blood cell samples was performed with the Qiagen DNeasy Blood Extraction Kit. The CDR3 goes from the cysteine to the phenylalanine over 14 residues. The retained sequence is limited to the CDR3, 42 bases, with the frame set at the first base. Deletion took 4 bases off V and 6 bases off J, with a span of 17 bases between the germline ends. In the germline V gene, CDR1 corresponds to SGDLS and CDR2 to YYNGEE. The library was prepared using the immunoSEQ multiplex PCR assay. For the multiplex PCR, a mixture combining 60 forward primers for TCR Vbeta segments and 13 reverse primers for TCR Jbeta segments was used. A multiplex PCR assay on genomic DNA amplified the CDR3 region of rearranged TCR beta genes. The amplified TCR beta libraries were sequenced on the Illumina HiSeq System as 87-base-pair reads. In the authors' own workflow: A later analysis counted some 80 million unique TCR beta chains across the approximately 700 repertoires, and approximately 11 million of these chains were shared by at least two donors. To remove PCR and sequencing errors, raw reads were error-corrected and collapsed into unique sequences using a nearest-neighbor algorithm that merged closely related sequences. To assign V, D and J gene segments, CDR3 sequences were aligned to IMGT reference sequences. For a sequence to be retained, a match of at least six nucleotides was required to both a V gene segment and a J gene segment. A rearrangement counted as productive if the CDR3 had no stop codons and remained in frame with V and J, and every other rearrangement counted as non-productive. Following IMGT convention, CDR3 was defined as the stretch from the second conserved V-encoded cysteine up to the conserved J-encoded phenylalanine. The earlier analysis of 587 of the donors excluded sequences that lacked an unambiguous match to a single V gene segment. An earlier analysis of approximately 590 of the donors called V segments functional above 56.7% productive rearrangements and segregating when the between-donor standard deviation exceeded 5%. A statistical classification framework was developed to diagnose cytomegalovirus status using the catalog of TCR beta chain sequences. In a later analysis, V and J genes were assigned by comparing TCR nucleotide sequences against IMGT/GENE-DB human TR gene sequences. A later analysis assigned CDR3 sequences and most-parsimonious VDJ recombination scenarios with the TCRdist pipeline. In a later analysis, every TCR beta chain was defined by the combination of its CDR3 amino acid sequence and its V-gene family, and reads without a unique V-gene family were dropped. To address suspected cross-contamination and a sequencing artifact, a later analysis removed several hundred highly shared, low-generation-probability nucleotide sequences. In a later analysis, a clonal expansion index was calculated for each public chain from normalized within-repertoire ranks of inferred template counts. Generation probabilities in a later analysis came from a VDJ recombination model fitted to out-of-frame rearrangements, and those results were checked against IGoR. In a later analysis, hypergeometric tests were used to score TCR-TCR, TCR-HLA and TCR-CMV co-occurrence, with a repertoire-size bias correction applied to TCR pairs. In a later analysis, false discovery rates were estimated by permuting HLA or CMV assignments 20 times. In a later analysis, co-occurring TCRs were grouped using DBSCAN, and TCRdist sequence similarity was added for clustering within HLA-allele-positive subsets. Co-occurrence clustering excluded repertoires with fewer than 30,000 or more than 120,000 public chains, plus five with anomalous nucleotide sharing. This immuneACCESS table, as held by TCRdb, lists in-frame sequences with V and J called but not all clones. Of the missing ones, under half trace to an unresolved V gene in checked studies; the others have no known cause. The V and J calls and clone size were taken over from that table, and D and trimming were inferred from the DNA. The sample table contains more than 80,000 clones; only one count was recorded for more than 60% of them. The ten largest make up around 3.4% of the sample.

Findings and caveats that apply to the study as a whole: CMV serostatus was the only immune exposure information available for the cohort. A later analysis reported that several top co-occurrence clusters appeared linked to parvovirus B19, influenza, CMV and Epstein-Barr virus. Assigning TCR associations to individual alleles was difficult when HLA alleles, especially DR and DQ, strongly co-occurred. A further reported finding was that TCR beta sequences accurately predicted the HLA-A and HLA-B alleles for most subjects in the first cohort. Only TCR beta chains were sequenced in this cohort, and the absence of alpha or paired-chain data limited detectable features. Because HLA typing was missing for some donors at each locus, association tests included only the typed subset. Linkage disequilibrium might explain the correlated functional status among segregating V segments, but an unknown experimental factor could not be ruled out. In a later analysis, most CMV-associated TCR beta chains were found to appear HLA-restricted, with HLA associations seemingly driven largely by CMV exposure. Presence/absence analyses assumed roughly uniform sequencing depth across donors, an assumption that may not hold. The 87-base-pair reads could not distinguish some IMGT-functional V segments, including TRBV6-2 and TRBV6-3, so those segments were excluded. In a later analysis, the rate of TCR association differed among HLA loci, with DRB1 alleles having the most associated TCRs and HLA-C alleles having the fewest. A later analysis found that HLA-associated TCR beta chains were more clonally expanded and had lower generation probabilities than equally common non-associated chains. It was suggested by the authors that the approach could potentially be generalized to other disease states and immunological phenotypes. Most TCR sequences were observed very rarely across donors, whereas some public TCRs were present in many individuals. In an earlier analysis of 587 of the donors, most TCR beta V segments were observed in productive rearrangements about 87% or about 30% of the time, broadly matching IMGT annotations. The sequencing pipeline was judged likely to have produced a cluster of highly shared sequence variants as a technical artifact. In a later genetic analysis, fewer N-insertions in productive TCRs were reported among donors in an Asian-associated ancestry cluster than the approximately 630-donor mean. The study gave a list of 150 to 200 TCR beta chains associated with cytomegalovirus. Because counts were too low, approximately 15 rarely observed V segments, including chromosome 9 orphons, were excluded from the earlier analysis of about 500 of the donors. Three of the identified cytomegalovirus-associated TCR beta chains were confirmed in vitro to be specific for cytomegalovirus antigens. V-gene and J-gene trimming of TCR beta chains was associated with a missense DCLRE1C variant in a later genetic analysis, and the association was replicated in an independent cohort. A later analysis associated about 16,000 TCR beta sequences with specific HLA alleles at a false discovery rate of 0.05. Cytomegalovirus status was reported to be diagnosed by the classifier with high specificity and sensitivity in both the original and validation cohorts.

Here the chain combines TRBV9 and TRBJ2-7, and possibly TRBD1, on 6 matching bases. The receptor was derived from a man in his 60s in good health and CMV-seronegative. The material sequenced was PBMCs. The DNA reads TGTGCCAGCAGCAAACAGGGTATTCGGGGCGAGCAGTACTTC. This sequence encodes CASSKQGIRGEQYF. Outside the CDR3, residues come from the reference TRBV9 and TRBJ2-7 proteins, so the full variable domain is: DSGVTQTPKHLITATGQRVTLRCSPRSGDLSVYWYQQSLDQGLQFLIQYYNGEERAKGNILERFSAQQFPDLHSELNLSSLELGDSALYFCASSKQGIRGEQYFGPGTRLTVT.